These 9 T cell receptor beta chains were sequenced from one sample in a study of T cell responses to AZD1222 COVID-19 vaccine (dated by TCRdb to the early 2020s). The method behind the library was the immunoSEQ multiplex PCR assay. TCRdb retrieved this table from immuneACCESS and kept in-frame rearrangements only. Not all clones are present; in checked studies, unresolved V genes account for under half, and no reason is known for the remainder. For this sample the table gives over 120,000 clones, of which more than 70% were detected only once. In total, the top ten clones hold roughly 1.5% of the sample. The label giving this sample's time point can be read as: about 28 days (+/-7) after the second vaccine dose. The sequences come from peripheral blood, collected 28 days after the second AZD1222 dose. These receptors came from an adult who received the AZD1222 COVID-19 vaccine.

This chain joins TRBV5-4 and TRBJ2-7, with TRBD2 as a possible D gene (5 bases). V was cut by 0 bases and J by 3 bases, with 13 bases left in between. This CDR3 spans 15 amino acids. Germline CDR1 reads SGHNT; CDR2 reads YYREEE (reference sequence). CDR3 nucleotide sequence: TGTGCCAGCAGCTTGGACCCGGGAATAGACTACGAGCAGTACTTC. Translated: CASSLDPGIDYEQYF.

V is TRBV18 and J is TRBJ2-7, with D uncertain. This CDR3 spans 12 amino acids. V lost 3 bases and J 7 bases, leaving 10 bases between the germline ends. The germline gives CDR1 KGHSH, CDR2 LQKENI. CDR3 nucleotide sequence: TGTGCCAGCTCACCCAGCCGAGAAGAGCAGTACTTC. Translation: CASSPSREEQYF.

DNA of the CDR3: TGTGCCAGCAGCGCATCCTACACGAGGGTTGGGTCACCCCTCCACTTT. This sequence encodes CASSASYTRVGSPLHF. The chain is built from TRBV13 and TRBJ1-6; D ambiguous. In germline, CDR1 is PRHDT, CDR2 FYEKMQ (reference sequence). CDR3 length: 16 amino acids. Trimming took off 5 bases at V and 10 bases at J, with 21 bases between the two ends.

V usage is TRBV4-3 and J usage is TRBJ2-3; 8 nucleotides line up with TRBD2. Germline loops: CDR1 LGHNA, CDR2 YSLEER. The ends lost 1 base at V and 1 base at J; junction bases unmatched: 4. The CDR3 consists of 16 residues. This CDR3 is CASSQAGGRRTDTQYF. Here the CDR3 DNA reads TGCGCCAGCAGCCAAGCTGGCGGGAGGCGCACAGATACGCAGTATTTT.

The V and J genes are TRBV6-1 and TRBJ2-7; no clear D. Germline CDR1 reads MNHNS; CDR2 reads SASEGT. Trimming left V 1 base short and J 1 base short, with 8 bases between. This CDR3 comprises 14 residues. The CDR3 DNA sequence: TGTGCCAGCAGTGAAGGACCGGTTTCCTACGAGCAGTACTTC. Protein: CASSEGPVSYEQYF.

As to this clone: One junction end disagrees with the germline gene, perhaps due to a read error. The CDR3 protein is CASSNPTGSNTGELFF. DNA for the CDR3: TGTGCCAGCAGTAATCCGACAGGTTCTAACACGGGGGAGCTGTTTTTT. V is TRBV6-6 and J is TRBJ2-2; possible D gene TRBD1, 6 bases. The CDR3 has 16 amino acids. The germline gives CDR1 MNHNY, CDR2 SVGAGI (reference sequence).

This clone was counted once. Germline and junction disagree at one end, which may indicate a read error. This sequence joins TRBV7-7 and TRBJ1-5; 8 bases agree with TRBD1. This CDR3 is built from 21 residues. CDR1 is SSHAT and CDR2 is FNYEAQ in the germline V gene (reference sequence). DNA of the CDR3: TGTGCTAGCAGCTTAGTCCGAATGGGACAGGTCCTCAAAGGAGGCAATCAGCCCCAGCATTTT. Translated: CASSLVRMGQVLKGGNQPQHF. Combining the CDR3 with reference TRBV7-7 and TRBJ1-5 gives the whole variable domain GAGVSQSPRYKVTKRGQDVTLRCDPISSHATLYWYQQALGQGPEFLTYFNYEAQPDKSGLPSDRFSAERPEGSISTLTIQRTEQRDSAMYRCASSLVRMGQVLKGGNQPQHFGDGTRLSIL.

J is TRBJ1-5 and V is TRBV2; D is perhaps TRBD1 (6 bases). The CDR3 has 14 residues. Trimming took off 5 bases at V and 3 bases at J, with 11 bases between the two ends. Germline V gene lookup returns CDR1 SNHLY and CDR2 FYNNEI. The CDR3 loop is CASSSTGNNQPQHF. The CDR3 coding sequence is TGTGCCAGCAGTTCTACAGGGAACAATCAGCCCCAGCATTTT.

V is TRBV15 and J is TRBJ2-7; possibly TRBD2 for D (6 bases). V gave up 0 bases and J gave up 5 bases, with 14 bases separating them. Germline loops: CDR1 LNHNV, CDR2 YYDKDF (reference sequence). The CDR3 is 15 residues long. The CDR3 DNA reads TGTGCCACCAGCAGAGAAACGGGACTTCTGGACGAGCAGTACTTC. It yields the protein CATSRETGLLDEQYF.